Each of the 8 T cell receptor beta chains below was sequenced from the same sample in a study of identical twins. Via MiXCR, TCRdb re-called the 5' RACE reads, giving one row per CDR3 protein. The sample records roughly 350,000 distinct CDR3 sequences, roughly an eighth being singletons. The same sample was also used in a study of yellow fever vaccine responses in identical twins.

The sample was CD8+ T cells sorted from blood. The receptor set was obtained from a woman between 18 and 29 years old in good health.

This chain connects TRBV9 to TRBJ2-1, with 12 bases aligning to TRBD1. CDR3 length: 15 residues. Per germline, CDR1 SGDLS and CDR2 YYNGEE. J lost 10 bases, V lost 0 bases, and 5 bases had no gene match. The CDR3 spells CASSVGGTGGNEQFF. The CDR3 bases are TGTGCCAGCAGCGTAGGCGGGACAGGGGGCAACGAGCAGTTCTTC.

This clonotype was detected ten times or more. V is TRBV27 and J is TRBJ2-5; D perhaps matches TRBD1 (5 bases). The CDR3 runs to 14 residues. Trimming left V 5 bases short and J 5 bases short, with 15 bases between. CDR1 is MNHEY, CDR2 SMNVEV, per germline (reference sequence). Here the CDR3 reads CASSIQGIRETQYF. In DNA, the CDR3 is TGTGCCAGCAGTATTCAGGGTATACGGGAGACCCAGTACTTC.

The chain links TRBV15 to TRBJ2-1; perhaps TRBD2 as D (5 bases). Germline lookup yields CDR1 LNHNV and CDR2 YYDKDF (reference sequence). The germline V and J ends were trimmed by 5 bases and 5 bases, with 13 bases remaining between them. The CDR3 runs to 14 residues. CDR3 in amino acids: CATSGGAINNEQFF. CDR3 nucleotides: TGTGCCACCAGCGGAGGAGCCATTAACAATGAGCAGTTCTTC.

This clonotype was counted many times. The J gene is TRBJ1-5, the V gene TRBV12-3 or TRBV12-4, with TRBD1 identical over 9 bases. V lost 6 bases, J lost 5 bases, and 8 bases stayed unmatched. The CDR3 runs 15 residues. CDR3 sequence reads: CASSRTGERDQPQHF. CDR3 nucleotides: TGTGCCAGCAGCCGGACAGGGGAACGGGATCAGCCCCAGCATTTT.

This clonotype was detected only a few times. V usage is TRBV4-1 and J usage is TRBJ2-1; D unresolved. Per the germline V gene, CDR1 is MGHRA and CDR2 is YSYEKL. V lost 1 base and J lost 10, with 11 bases in between. This CDR3 is built from 13 residues. The CDR3, as DNA: TGCGCCAGCAGCCAAGCCGAGGTCGGGGAGCAGTTCTTC. It specifies CASSQAEVGEQFF.

J is TRBJ2-3 and V is TRBV4-1, with a weak D call TRBD2 (5 bases). The CDR3 extends over 15 amino acids. The germline gives CDR1 MGHRA, CDR2 YSYEKL. Trimming removed 0 bases at V and 3 bases at J, with 10 bases between. The chain's CDR3 is CASSQDEGATDTQYF. CDR3 coding DNA: TGCGCCAGCAGCCAAGACGAGGGAGCAACAGATACGCAGTATTTT.

This clonotype showed up just a few times. CDR3 region: CSVLGLAGGPAYEQYF. As DNA, the CDR3 is TGCAGCGTCCTGGGACTAGCGGGAGGGCCTGCCTACGAGCAGTACTTC. This rearrangement joins TRBV29-1 to TRBJ2-7, with 16 bases lining up with TRBD2. CDR3 length: 16 amino acids. J lost 2 bases, V lost 6 bases, and 7 bases had no gene match. Germline CDR1 SQVTM, CDR2 ANQGSEA.

The CDR3 region is CASSPVQSNYGYTF. The CDR3 nucleotides read TGTGCCAGCAGCCCGGTCCAATCTAACTATGGCTACACCTTC. The chain is built from TRBV27 and TRBJ1-2; the D is unclear. The germline gives CDR1 MNHEY, CDR2 SMNVEV (reference sequence). CDR3 size: 14 residues. Trimming removed 6 bases at V and 0 bases at J, with 11 bases between.